A single sample gave rise to the 28 T cell receptor beta chains below, sequenced in a study of T cell changes during pregnancy in multiple sclerosis. Produced via immunoSEQ multiplex PCR; TCRdb's table is partial and in-frame only. The table records roughly 80,000 clones, 92% of them present only once. The specimen was peripheral blood, collected before pregnancy. The receptor set was obtained from a female donor with multiple sclerosis, enrolled in a pregnancy study.

This rearrangement joins TRBV19 to TRBJ2-7; D may be TRBD2 (5 bases). CDR1 and CDR2 (germline): LNHDA, SQIVND (reference sequence). Deletions cut 7 bases from V and 3 bases from J, with 19 bases between. The CDR3 is 15 residues long. The chain's CDR3 is CASTYSGGGVYEQYF. In nucleotides, the CDR3 is TGTGCCAGTACCTACTCCGGAGGCGGAGTCTACGAGCAGTACTTC.

This clone has a handful of counts. The DNA of the CDR3 is TGTGCCAGCGGGCGGACAGGGGGTAACTATGGCTACACCTTC. It specifies CASGRTGGNYGYTF. The J gene is TRBJ1-2, the V gene TRBV6-5; 10 bases match TRBD1. Germline V lookup: CDR1 MNHEY, CDR2 SVGAGI. The V gene end was trimmed by 8 bases and the J gene end by 1 base; junction bases not matched to a gene: 4. The CDR3 extends over 14 amino acids.

This CDR3 reads CASSEGRTGEQYF. The CDR3, as DNA: TGTGCCAGCAGTGAAGGGAGGACAGGGGAGCAGTACTTC. This chain uses TRBV2 with TRBJ2-7; TRBD1 matches 8 bases. Per the germline V gene, CDR1 is SNHLY and CDR2 is FYNNEI. The CDR3 has 13 amino acids. V lost 1 base and J lost 7; bases outside the gene matches: 3.

The chain is built from TRBV18 and TRBJ1-2; unclear D gene. Between the trimmed V and J ends, which lost 1 base and 0 bases, there was a span of 9 bases. Germline-derived CDR1 and CDR2 are KGHSH and LQKENI. The CDR3 runs 15 residues. CDR3 sequence: CASSPLDGANYGYTF. The CDR3 nucleotides read TGTGCCAGCTCACCACTTGACGGGGCTAACTATGGCTACACCTTC.

The chain is built from TRBV7-6 and TRBJ2-1, with D possibly matching TRBD1 (6 bases). The CDR3 extends over 16 amino acids. Germline V lookup: CDR1 SGHVS, CDR2 FNYEAQ. V was pared by 1 base and J by 6 bases, with 16 bases between. The DNA for the CDR3 is TGTGCCAGCAGCTTAGAATATTGGACAGCCCTCAATGAGCAGTTCTTC. Protein: CASSLEYWTALNEQFF.

The gene calls are TRBV20-1 and TRBJ1-2; no clear D. Trimming shortened V by 3 bases and J by 3 bases, and 5 bases separated the two germline ends. The CDR3 runs 11 residues. CDR1 and CDR2 (germline): DFQATT, SNEGSKA (reference sequence). The CDR3: CSARDYYGYTF. As DNA, the CDR3 is TGCAGTGCTAGGGACTACTATGGCTACACCTTC.

This chain connects TRBV28 to TRBJ2-5; 12 nucleotides match TRBD2. The CDR3 spans 16 residues. Germline V gene data show CDR1 as MDHEN and CDR2 as SYDVKM. The trim removed 3 bases at V and 0 bases at J, leaving 2 bases unmatched. CDR3 in DNA: TGTGCCAGCAGTTTTAGGACTAGCGGGAACCAAGAGACCCAGTACTTC. Protein: CASSFRTSGNQETQYF.

This clone appeared once. The rearrangement uses TRBV29-1 and TRBJ2-5; 7 nucleotides match TRBD1. Per germline, CDR1 SQVTM and CDR2 ANQGSEA. Unmatched junction bases numbered 5, after V lost 4 bases and J lost 0 bases. The CDR3 covers 14 residues. CDR3 in amino acids: CSVVGGSYQETQYF. The CDR3 coding sequence is TGCAGCGTTGTAGGGGGCTCCTACCAAGAGACCCAGTACTTC.

V gene TRBV5-1 combines with J gene TRBJ2-5; no reliable D call. The germline gives CDR1 SGHRS, CDR2 YFSETQ. V dropped 0 bases and J dropped 1 base, with 10 bases sitting between them. The CDR3 is made up of 15 amino acids. For the CDR3, the DNA is TGCGCCAGCAGCTTGGCCGCCAGGTTCCAAGAGACCCAGTACTTC. It translates to CASSLAARFQETQYF.

The genes are TRBV2 and TRBJ2-3, with TRBD2 identical over 9 bases. CDR1 and CDR2 (germline): SNHLY, FYNNEI. The V gene end was trimmed by 1 base and the J gene end by 0 bases; junction bases not matched to a gene: 2. This CDR3 has 16 residues. CDR3 in DNA: TGTGCCAGCAGTGAAGGGCTAGCGGGGAGCACAGATACGCAGTATTTT. Amino acid sequence: CASSEGLAGSTDTQYF.

V usage is TRBV18 and J usage is TRBJ2-5; 8 nucleotides match TRBD1. The CDR3 has 15 residues. With V trimmed by 6 bases and J by 1 base, 7 bases remained unmatched. The V gene's germline CDR1 is KGHSH and CDR2 LQKENI. The CDR3 DNA reads TGTGCCAGCTCGCTAAACCAGGGGGCCCAAGAGACCCAGTACTTC. It specifies CASSLNQGAQETQYF.

The genes are TRBV29-1 and TRBJ2-1, with a tentative D call TRBD2 (5 bases). V gave up 6 bases and J gave up 11 bases, with 14 bases separating them. This CDR3 is built from 11 residues. Germline V lookup: CDR1 SQVTM, CDR2 ANQGSEA. The CDR3 loop reads CSVDLAEKQFF. The CDR3 region has the DNA TGCAGCGTCGACCTAGCAGAAAAGCAGTTCTTC.

This chain's CDR3 is CASSSRDRGRDQYF. CDR3 coding DNA: TGTGCCAGCAGCTCCCGGGACAGGGGTCGGGACCAGTACTTC. The chain has TRBV7-6 and TRBJ2-5; 10 bases line up with TRBD1. After removal of 4 bases from V and 10 bases from J, the junction contained 9 bases not matched to a gene. CDR1 is SGHVS, CDR2 FNYEAQ, per germline. This CDR3 has 14 amino acids.

This sequence joins TRBV2 and TRBJ2-4; 8 bases align to TRBD2. In germline, CDR1 is SNHLY, CDR2 FYNNEI. CDR3 length: 12 residues. Trimming at V came to 8 bases and at J to 8 bases, leaving 5 bases not matched to a gene. The CDR3, as DNA: TGTGCCAGCGAGTACGGGGGGGACATTCAGTACTTC. Its translation: CASEYGGDIQYF.

The genes are TRBV2 and TRBJ1-2, with a weak D call TRBD1 (6 bases). The CDR3 is 13 residues long. In germline, CDR1 is SNHLY, CDR2 FYNNEI. V shed 8 bases and J shed 5 bases, with 15 bases lying between them. CDR3 DNA sequence: TGTGCCAGCTCGGACAGCTTCGGGTATGGCTACACCTTC. This sequence encodes CASSDSFGYGYTF.

The rearrangement joins TRBV27 to TRBJ1-2; D possibly corresponds to TRBD1 (5 bases). Germline loops: CDR1 MNHEY, CDR2 SMNVEV (reference sequence). The V end lost 5 bases, the J end lost 2 bases, and 9 bases lay between the germline ends. The CDR3 runs to 13 residues. The CDR3, as DNA: TGTGCCAGCAGTGCCGACAGAAACTATGGCTACACCTTC. This sequence encodes CASSADRNYGYTF.

This chain joins TRBV30 and TRBJ2-1; TRBD2 matches 8 bases. V trimming: 4 bases; J trimming: 1 base; junction bases outside the gene matches: 3. Germline V lookup: CDR1 GTSNPN, CDR2 SVGIG (reference sequence). CDR3 length: 14 residues. This chain's CDR3 is CAWKPSGSYNEQFF. The CDR3 DNA is TGTGCCTGGAAGCCTAGCGGGTCCTACAATGAGCAGTTCTTC.

The gene calls are TRBV19 and TRBJ1-2; TRBD1 might be the D (5 bases). The V end was cut by 5 bases, the J end by 6 bases, with 22 bases between. The CDR3 sequence is 16 residues long. Germline values: CDR1 LNHDA, CDR2 SQIVND (reference sequence). The CDR3 here is CASSFSPQGMGDGYTF. In DNA, the CDR3 is TGTGCCAGTAGTTTTTCACCTCAGGGTATGGGTGATGGCTACACCTTC.

The rearrangement links TRBV19 to TRBJ2-1; D is possibly TRBD2 (6 bases). This CDR3 comprises 13 residues. From germline, CDR1 is LNHDA and CDR2 SQIVND (reference sequence). The V end was cut by 3 bases, the J end by 6 bases, with 9 bases between. CDR3 DNA: TGTGCCAGTAGTATCCTAGCGTTCAATGAGCAGTTCTTC. Encoded protein: CASSILAFNEQFF.

This chain uses TRBV28 with TRBJ2-5, with a weak D call TRBD1 (6 bases). This CDR3 is 14 amino acids long. CDR1 and CDR2 from the germline V gene are MDHEN and SYDVKM. V gave up 6 bases and J gave up 5 bases, with 16 bases separating them. In nucleotides, the CDR3 is TGTGCCAGCAGCCCCCACAGGGATCGGGAGACCCAGTACTTC. It encodes CASSPHRDRETQYF.

V and J are TRBV7-9 and TRBJ2-3; D may be TRBD2 (5 bases). The CDR3 extends over 15 amino acids. Germline V lookup: CDR1 SEHNR, CDR2 FQNEAQ (reference sequence). The V and J ends lost 4 bases and 0 bases respectively, with 11 bases between them. This CDR3 is CASSSGYSSTDTQYF. DNA for the CDR3: TGTGCCAGCAGCTCGGGGTATTCTAGCACAGATACGCAGTATTTT.

A single count supports this clone. The V and J genes are TRBV13 and TRBJ2-3; weak D call: TRBD2 (5 bases). The CDR3 totals 17 residues. Between the trimmed V and J ends, which lost 5 bases and 1 base, there was a span of 19 bases. The germline V gene encodes CDR1 PRHDT and CDR2 FYEKMQ (reference sequence). In DNA form, the CDR3 reads TGTGCCAGCAGCCTAGCTTCCCAGCCACTAGGCACAGATACGCAGTATTTT. This translates into CASSLASQPLGTDTQYF.

This rearrangement joins TRBV5-8 to TRBJ2-1, with a tentative D call TRBD2 (6 bases). The CDR3 sequence is 14 residues long. CDR1 SGHTS and CDR2 YDEGEE come from the germline V gene. V lost 6 bases and J lost 2, with 12 bases in between. CDR3 in amino acids: CASIKGGTYNEQFF. CDR3 in DNA: TGTGCCAGCATCAAAGGCGGGACCTACAATGAGCAGTTCTTC.

This chain connects TRBV6-5 to TRBJ2-1; maybe TRBD2 (6 bases). V was shortened by 0 bases and J by 6 bases, with 9 bases between the two germline ends. Germline values: CDR1 MNHEY, CDR2 SVGAGI. The CDR3 runs to 14 residues. CDR3 sequence (DNA): TGTGCCAGCAGTTACTCGCGGGACGGCAATGAGCAGTTCTTC. It encodes CASSYSRDGNEQFF.

This clone was seen once. The chain is built from TRBV6-6 and TRBJ1-1; 8 bases match TRBD1. V shed 6 bases, J shed 4 bases, and the junction held 4 bases outside the gene matches. CDR3 length equals 13 residues. CDR1 and CDR2 (germline): MNHNY, SVGAGI (reference sequence). CDR3 sequence: CASSDRGVTEAFF. The CDR3 DNA is TGTGCCAGCAGCGACAGGGGCGTCACTGAAGCTTTCTTT.

CDR3 DNA sequence: TGTGCCAGCAGCGCGGAGCCCACTAGCGGGAGTTGGAATGAGCAGTTCTTC. Protein: CASSAEPTSGSWNEQFF. The chain has TRBV9 and TRBJ2-1, with 11 bases identical to TRBD2. V was clipped by 3 bases and J by 7 bases; unmatched bases: 12. Germline loops: CDR1 SGDLS, CDR2 YYNGEE. CDR3 length equals 17 residues. The variable domain in full, with the rest retrieved from reference TRBV9 and TRBJ2-1, is DSGVTQTPKHLITATGQRVTLRCSPRSGDLSVYWYQQSLDQGLQFLIQYYNGEERAKGNILERFSAQQFPDLHSELNLSSLELGDSALYFCASSAEPTSGSWNEQFFGPGTRLTVL.

The chain joins TRBV28 to TRBJ1-1, with unresolved D. This CDR3 is built from 16 residues. Germline CDR1 reads MDHEN; CDR2 reads SYDVKM. V lost 1 base to trimming and J lost 2 bases, with 14 bases between them. For the CDR3, the DNA is TGTGCCAGCAGTTTATCTTTTCGGGGATCTAACACTGAAGCTTTCTTT. Amino acids: CASSLSFRGSNTEAFF.

The rearrangement joins TRBV7-8 to TRBJ2-1; tentative D call: TRBD2 (6 bases). This CDR3 comprises 14 residues. Germline V gene lookup returns CDR1 SGHVS and CDR2 FQNEAQ. V gave up 1 base and J gave up 4 bases, with 8 bases separating them. CDR3 region: CASSLVGLYNEQFF. CDR3 nucleotides: TGTGCCAGCAGCTTAGTGGGACTTTACAATGAGCAGTTCTTC. The full variable domain, in which reference TRBV7-8 and TRBJ2-1 provide the parts outside the CDR3, is GAGVSQSPRYKVAKRGQDVALRCDPISGHVSLFWYQQALGQGPEFLTYFQNEAQLDKSGLPSDRFFAERPEGSVSTLKIQRTQQEDSAVYLCASSLVGLYNEQFFGPGTRLTVL.